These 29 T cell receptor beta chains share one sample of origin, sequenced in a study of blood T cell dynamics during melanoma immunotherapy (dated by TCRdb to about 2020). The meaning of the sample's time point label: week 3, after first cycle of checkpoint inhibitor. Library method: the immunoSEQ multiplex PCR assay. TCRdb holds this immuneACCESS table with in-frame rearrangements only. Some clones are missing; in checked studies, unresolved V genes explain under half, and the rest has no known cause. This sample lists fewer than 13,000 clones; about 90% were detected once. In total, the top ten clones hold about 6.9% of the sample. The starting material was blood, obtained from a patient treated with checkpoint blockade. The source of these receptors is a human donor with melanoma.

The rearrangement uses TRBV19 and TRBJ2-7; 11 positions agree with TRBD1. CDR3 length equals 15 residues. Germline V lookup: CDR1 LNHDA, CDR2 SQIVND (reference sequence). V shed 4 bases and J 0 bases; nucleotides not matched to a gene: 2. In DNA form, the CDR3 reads TGTGCCAGTAGTACCGGGACAGGGGGCTCCTACGAGCAGTACTTC. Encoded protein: CASSTGTGGSYEQYF.

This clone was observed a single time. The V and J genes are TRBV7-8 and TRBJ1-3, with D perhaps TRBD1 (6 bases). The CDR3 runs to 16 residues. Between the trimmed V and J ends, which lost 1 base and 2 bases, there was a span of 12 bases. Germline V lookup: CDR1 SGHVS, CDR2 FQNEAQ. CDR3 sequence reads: CASSLGGARTGNTIYF. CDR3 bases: TGTGCCAGCAGCTTAGGGGGGGCCAGGACTGGAAACACCATATATTTT.

In nucleotides, the CDR3 is TGTGCCACAGCGGCAGGGGGCAGTGAAAAACTGTTTTTT. It specifies CATAAGGSEKLFF. The V and J genes are TRBV6-1 and TRBJ1-4; 8 bases map to TRBD1. Looked up from germline, CDR1 is MNHNS and CDR2 is SASEGT. This CDR3 has 13 amino acids. With 10 bases clipped from V and 7 bases from J, the junction kept 8 bases outside the gene matches.

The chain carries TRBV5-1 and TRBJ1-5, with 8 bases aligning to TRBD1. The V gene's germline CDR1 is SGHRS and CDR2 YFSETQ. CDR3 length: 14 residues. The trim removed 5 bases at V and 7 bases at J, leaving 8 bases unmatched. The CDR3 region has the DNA TGCGCCAGCAGTTTTACAGGGGGAAGCCAGCCCCAGCATTTT. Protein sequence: CASSFTGGSQPQHF.

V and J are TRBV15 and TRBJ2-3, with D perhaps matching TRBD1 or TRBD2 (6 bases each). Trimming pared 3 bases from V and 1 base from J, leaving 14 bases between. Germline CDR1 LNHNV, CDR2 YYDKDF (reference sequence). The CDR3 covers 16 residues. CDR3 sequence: CATSSPPGARTDTQYF. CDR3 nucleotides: TGTGCCACCAGCAGCCCACCGGGGGCCCGCACAGATACGCAGTATTTT.

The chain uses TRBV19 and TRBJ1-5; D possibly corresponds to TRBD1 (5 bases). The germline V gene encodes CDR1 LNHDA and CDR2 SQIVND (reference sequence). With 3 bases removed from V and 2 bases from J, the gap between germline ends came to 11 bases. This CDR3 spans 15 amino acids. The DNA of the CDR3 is TGTGCCAGTAGTATTGGGGGAAGGGGCAATCAGCCCCAGCATTTT. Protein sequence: CASSIGGRGNQPQHF.

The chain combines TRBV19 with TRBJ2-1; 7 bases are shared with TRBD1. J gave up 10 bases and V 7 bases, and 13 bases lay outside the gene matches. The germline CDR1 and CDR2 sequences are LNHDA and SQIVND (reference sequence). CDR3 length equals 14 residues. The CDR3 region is CASTPQHGQAEQFF. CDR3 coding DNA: TGTGCCAGTACCCCTCAGCACGGACAGGCGGAGCAGTTCTTC.

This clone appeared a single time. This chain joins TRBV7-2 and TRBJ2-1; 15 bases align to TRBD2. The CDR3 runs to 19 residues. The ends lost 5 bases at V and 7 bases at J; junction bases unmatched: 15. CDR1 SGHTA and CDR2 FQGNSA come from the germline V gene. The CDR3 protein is CASSLYLGLAGGGQNEQFF. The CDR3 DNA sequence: TGTGCCAGCAGCCTCTACCTGGGACTAGCGGGGGGAGGTCAGAATGAGCAGTTCTTC. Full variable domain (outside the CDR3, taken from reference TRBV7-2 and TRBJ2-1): GAGVSQSPSNKVTEKGKDVELRCDPISGHTALYWYRQSLGQGLEFLIYFQGNSAPDKSGLPSDRFSAERTGGSVSTLTIQRTQQEDSAVYLCASSLYLGLAGGGQNEQFFGPGTRLTVL.

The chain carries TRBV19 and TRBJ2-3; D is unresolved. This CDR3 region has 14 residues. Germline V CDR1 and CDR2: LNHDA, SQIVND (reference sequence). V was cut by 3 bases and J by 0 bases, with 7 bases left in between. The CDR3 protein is CASSITASTDTQYF. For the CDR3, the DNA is TGTGCCAGTAGTATTACAGCTAGCACAGATACGCAGTATTTT.

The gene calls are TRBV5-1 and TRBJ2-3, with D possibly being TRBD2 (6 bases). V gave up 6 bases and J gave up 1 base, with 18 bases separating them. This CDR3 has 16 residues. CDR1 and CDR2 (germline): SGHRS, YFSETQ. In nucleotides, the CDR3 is TGCGCCAGCAAGGGAGGAGTTTGGGGGGGCACAGATACGCAGTATTTT. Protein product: CASKGGVWGGTDTQYF.

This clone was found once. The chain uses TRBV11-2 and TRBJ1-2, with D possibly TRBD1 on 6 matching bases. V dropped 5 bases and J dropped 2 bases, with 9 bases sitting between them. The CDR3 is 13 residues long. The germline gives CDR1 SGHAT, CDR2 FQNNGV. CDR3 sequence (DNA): TGTGCCAGCAGCCCCGACAGGAACTATGGCTACACCTTC. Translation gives CASSPDRNYGYTF.

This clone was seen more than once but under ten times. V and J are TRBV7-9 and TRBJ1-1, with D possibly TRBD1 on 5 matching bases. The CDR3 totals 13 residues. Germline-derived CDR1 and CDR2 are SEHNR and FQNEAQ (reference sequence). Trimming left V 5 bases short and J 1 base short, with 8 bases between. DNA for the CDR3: TGTGCCAGCAGCCGGGGACGGAACACTGAAGCTTTCTTT. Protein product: CASSRGRNTEAFF.

As DNA, the CDR3 is TGTGCCAGCAGCTTGTTTGGGGACGGGGAGCAGTTCTTC. This codes for CASSLFGDGEQFF. The chain joins TRBV5-8 to TRBJ2-1; D might be TRBD1 or TRBD2, each matching 5 bases. Per the germline V gene, CDR1 is SGHTS and CDR2 is YDEGEE. The ends were cut back, 1 base at V and 10 bases at J, with 12 bases in the middle. The CDR3 sequence is 13 residues long.

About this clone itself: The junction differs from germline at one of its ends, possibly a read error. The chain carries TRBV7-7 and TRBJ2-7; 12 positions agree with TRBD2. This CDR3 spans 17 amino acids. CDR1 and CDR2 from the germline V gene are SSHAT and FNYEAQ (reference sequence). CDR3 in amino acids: CASSLTVGTSGFNEQYF. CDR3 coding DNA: TGTGCTAGCAGCTTGACAGTCGGGACTAGCGGGTTCAACGAGCAGTACTTC.

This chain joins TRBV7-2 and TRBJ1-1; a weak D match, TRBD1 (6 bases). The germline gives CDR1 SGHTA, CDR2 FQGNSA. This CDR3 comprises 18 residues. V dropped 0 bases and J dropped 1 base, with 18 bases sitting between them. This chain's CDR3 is CASSLAPTGSVTNTEAFF. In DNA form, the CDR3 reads TGTGCCAGCAGCTTAGCCCCCACAGGGTCGGTAACGAACACTGAAGCTTTCTTT.

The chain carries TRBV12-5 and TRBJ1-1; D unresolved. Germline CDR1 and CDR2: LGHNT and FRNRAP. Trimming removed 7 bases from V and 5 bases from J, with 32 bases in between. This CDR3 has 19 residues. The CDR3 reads CASAPFAPLRGRAGTEAFF. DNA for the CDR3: TGTGCTAGTGCCCCCTTTGCGCCACTCCGAGGGAGGGCAGGAACTGAAGCTTTCTTT.

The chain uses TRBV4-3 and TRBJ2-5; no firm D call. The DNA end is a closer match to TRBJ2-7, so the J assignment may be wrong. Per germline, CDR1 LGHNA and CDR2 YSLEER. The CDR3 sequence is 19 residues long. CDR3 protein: CASSQEIGTINAQAYEQYF. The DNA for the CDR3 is TGCGCCAGCAGCCAAGAGATAGGAACCATCAACGCCCAGGCCTACGAGCAGTACTTC.

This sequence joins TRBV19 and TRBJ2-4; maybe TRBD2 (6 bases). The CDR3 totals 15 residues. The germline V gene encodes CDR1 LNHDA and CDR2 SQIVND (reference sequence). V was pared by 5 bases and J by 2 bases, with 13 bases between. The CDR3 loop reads CASSPAGGPKNIQYF. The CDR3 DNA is TGTGCCAGTAGTCCAGCCGGGGGTCCCAAAAACATTCAGTACTTC.

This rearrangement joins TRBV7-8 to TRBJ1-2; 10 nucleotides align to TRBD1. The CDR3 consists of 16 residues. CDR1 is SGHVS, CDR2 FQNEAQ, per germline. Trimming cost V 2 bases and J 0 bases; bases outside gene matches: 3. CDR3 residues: CASSLMGQGSNYGYTF. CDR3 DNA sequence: TGTGCCAGCAGCTTAATGGGACAGGGGTCTAACTATGGCTACACCTTC.

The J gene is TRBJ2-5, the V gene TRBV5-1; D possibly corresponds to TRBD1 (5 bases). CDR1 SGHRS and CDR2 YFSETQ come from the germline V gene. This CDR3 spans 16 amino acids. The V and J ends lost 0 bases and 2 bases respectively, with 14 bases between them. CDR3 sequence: CASSLEGQSEQETQYF. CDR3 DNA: TGCGCCAGCAGCTTGGAGGGGCAGAGTGAACAAGAGACCCAGTACTTC.

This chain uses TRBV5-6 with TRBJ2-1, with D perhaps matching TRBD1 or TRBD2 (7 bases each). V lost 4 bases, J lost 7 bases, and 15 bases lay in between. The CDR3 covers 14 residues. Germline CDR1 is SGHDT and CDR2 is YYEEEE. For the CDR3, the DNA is TGTGCCAGCAGCCAGGGGGGGCCGAAGAATGAGCAGTTCTTC. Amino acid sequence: CASSQGGPKNEQFF.

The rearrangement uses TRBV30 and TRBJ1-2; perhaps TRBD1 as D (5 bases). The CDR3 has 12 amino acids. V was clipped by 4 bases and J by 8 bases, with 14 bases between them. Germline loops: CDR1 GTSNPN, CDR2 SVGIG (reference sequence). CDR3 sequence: CAWKTAGRGYTF. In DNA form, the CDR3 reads TGTGCCTGGAAGACAGCCGGTAGGGGCTACACCTTC.

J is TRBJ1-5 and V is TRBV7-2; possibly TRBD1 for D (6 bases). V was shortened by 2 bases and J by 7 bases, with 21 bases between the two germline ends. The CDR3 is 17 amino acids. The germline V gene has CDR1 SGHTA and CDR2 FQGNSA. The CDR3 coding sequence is TGTGCCAGCAGCTTAAGGGGGGGCACGGCCGGGGGACAGCCCCAGCATTTT. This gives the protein CASSLRGGTAGGQPQHF.

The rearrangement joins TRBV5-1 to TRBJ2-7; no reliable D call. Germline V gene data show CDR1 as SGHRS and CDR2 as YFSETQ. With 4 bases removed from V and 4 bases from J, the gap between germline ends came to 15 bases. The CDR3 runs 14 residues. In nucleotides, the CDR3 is TGCGCCAGCAGCGTGACTGGTACCCAATACGAGCAGTACTTC. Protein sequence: CASSVTGTQYEQYF.

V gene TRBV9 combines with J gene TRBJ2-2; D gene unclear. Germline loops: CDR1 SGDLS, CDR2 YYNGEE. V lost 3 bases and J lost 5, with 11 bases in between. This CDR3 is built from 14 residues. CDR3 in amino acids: CASSGQISTGELFF. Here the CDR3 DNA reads TGTGCCAGCAGCGGTCAGATATCGACCGGGGAGCTGTTTTTT.

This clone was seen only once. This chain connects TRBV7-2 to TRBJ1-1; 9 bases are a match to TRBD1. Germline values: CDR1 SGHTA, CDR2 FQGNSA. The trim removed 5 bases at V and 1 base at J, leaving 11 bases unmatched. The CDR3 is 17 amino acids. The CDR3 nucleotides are TGTGCCAGCAGCGCAGTCCCGGGACAGGGTTGGAACACTGAAGCTTTCTTT. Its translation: CASSAVPGQGWNTEAFF.

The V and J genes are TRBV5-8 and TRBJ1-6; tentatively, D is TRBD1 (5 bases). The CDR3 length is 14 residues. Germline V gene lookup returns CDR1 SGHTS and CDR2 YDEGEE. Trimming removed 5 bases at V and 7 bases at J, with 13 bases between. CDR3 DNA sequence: TGTGCCAGCAGTTCCGACAGTTACAATTCACCCCTCCACTTT. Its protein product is CASSSDSYNSPLHF.

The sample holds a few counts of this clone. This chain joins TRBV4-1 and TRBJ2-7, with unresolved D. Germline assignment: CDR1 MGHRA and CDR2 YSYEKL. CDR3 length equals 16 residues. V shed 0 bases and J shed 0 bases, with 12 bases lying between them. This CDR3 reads CASSQDHPGGSYEQYF. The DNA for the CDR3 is TGCGCCAGCAGCCAAGATCATCCGGGCGGCTCCTACGAGCAGTACTTC.

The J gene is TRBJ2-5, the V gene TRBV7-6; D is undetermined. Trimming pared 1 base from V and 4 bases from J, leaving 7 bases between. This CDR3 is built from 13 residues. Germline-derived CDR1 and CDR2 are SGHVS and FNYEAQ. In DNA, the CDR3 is TGTGCCAGCAGCTTAGTCGGTCCAGAGACCCAGTACTTC. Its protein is CASSLVGPETQYF.